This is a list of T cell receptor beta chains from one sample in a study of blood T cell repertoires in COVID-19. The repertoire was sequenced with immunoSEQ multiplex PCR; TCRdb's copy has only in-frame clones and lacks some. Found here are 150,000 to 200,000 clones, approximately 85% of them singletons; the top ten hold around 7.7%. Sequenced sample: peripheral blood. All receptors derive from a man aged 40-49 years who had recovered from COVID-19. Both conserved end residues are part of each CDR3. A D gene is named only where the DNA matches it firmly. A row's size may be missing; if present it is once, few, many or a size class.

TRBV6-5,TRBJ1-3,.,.,CASSYERGFAGNTIYF,TGTGCCAGCAGTTACGAGCGGGGATTCGCTGGAAACACCATATATTTT
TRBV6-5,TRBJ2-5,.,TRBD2,CASSHAGTSGETQYF,TGTGCCAGCAGCCACGCCGGGACTAGCGGGGAGACCCAGTACTTC
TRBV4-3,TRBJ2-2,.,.,CASMGGSQGGELFF,TGCGCCAGCATGGGGGGATCCCAGGGCGGGGAGCTGTTTTTT
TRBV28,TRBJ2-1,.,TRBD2,CASRRQAGLQFF,TGTGCCAGCAGAAGACAAGCGGGACTGCAGTTCTTC
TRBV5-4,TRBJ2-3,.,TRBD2,CASSLLADTQYF,TGTGCCAGCAGCTTACTAGCGGATACGCAGTATTTT
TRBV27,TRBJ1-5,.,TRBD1,CASSRQGANQPQHF,TGTGCCAGCAGTCGACAGGGGGCAAACCAGCCCCAGCATTTT
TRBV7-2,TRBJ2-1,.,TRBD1,CASSAGTGSYNEQFF,TGTGCCAGCAGCGCCGGGACAGGTTCCTACAATGAGCAGTTCTTC
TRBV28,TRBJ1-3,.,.,CASSRDINTNTIYF,TGTGCCAGCAGTCGAGACATTAACACGAACACCATATATTTT
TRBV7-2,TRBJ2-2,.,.,CASSPHWTANTGELFF,TGTGCCAGCAGCCCCCACTGGACAGCGAACACCGGGGAGCTGTTTTTT
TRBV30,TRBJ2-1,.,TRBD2,CAWHKTGTSGSLFNEQFF,TGTGCCTGGCATAAGACAGGGACTAGCGGGAGTCTCTTCAATGAGCAGTTCTTC
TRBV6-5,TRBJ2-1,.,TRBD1,CASRADRVTYNEQFF,TGTGCCAGCAGGGCGGACAGGGTAACCTACAATGAGCAGTTCTTC
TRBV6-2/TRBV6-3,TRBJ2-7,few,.,CASSYMGAHEQYF,TGTGCCAGCAGTTACATGGGGGCCCACGAGCAGTACTTC
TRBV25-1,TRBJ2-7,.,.,CASSDQDGSSSYEQYF,TGTGCCAGCAGTGATCAAGACGGTAGCAGCTCCTACGAGCAGTACTTC
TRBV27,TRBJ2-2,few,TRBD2,CASSPSGGGAGELFF,TGTGCCAGCAGCCCTAGCGGGGGCGGAGCCGGGGAGCTGTTTTTT
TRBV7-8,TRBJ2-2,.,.,CASNPRSGGIFTGELFF,TGTGCCAGCAACCCCCGGTCGGGCGGGATCTTCACCGGGGAGCTGTTTTTT
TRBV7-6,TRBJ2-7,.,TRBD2,CASSPESGRAVEQYF,TGTGCCAGCAGCCCCGAAAGCGGGAGGGCCGTCGAGCAGTACTTC
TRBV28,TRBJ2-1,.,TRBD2,CASSSLATINEQFF,TGTGCCAGCAGTTCACTAGCGACTATCAATGAGCAGTTCTTC
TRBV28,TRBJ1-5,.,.,CASSFADQPQHF,TGTGCCAGCAGTTTCGCAGATCAGCCCCAGCATTTT
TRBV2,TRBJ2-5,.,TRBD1,CASSEALPGTGETQYF,TGTGCCAGCAGTGAAGCGCTTCCGGGGACAGGTGAGACCCAGTACTTC
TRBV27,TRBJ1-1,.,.,CASSLSGGKAFF,TGTGCCAGCAGTTTATCGGGGGGGAAGGCTTTCTTT
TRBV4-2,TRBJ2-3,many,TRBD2,CASSRTLAESTDTQYF,TGTGCCAGCAGCCGTACCCTAGCGGAGAGCACAGATACGCAGTATTTT
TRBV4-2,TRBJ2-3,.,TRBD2,CASSLSGRMADTQYF,TGTGCCAGCAGCCTTAGCGGGAGGATGGCAGATACGCAGTATTTT
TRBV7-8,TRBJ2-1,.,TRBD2,CASSLGLAAYNEQFF,TGTGCCAGCAGCCTGGGGCTAGCGGCCTACAATGAGCAGTTCTTC
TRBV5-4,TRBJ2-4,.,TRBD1,CASSSQQGAQSKNIQYF,TGTGCCAGCAGCTCGCAACAGGGGGCGCAGAGCAAAAACATTCAGTACTTC
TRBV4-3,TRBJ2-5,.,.,CASSQETEGGETQYF,TGCGCCAGCAGCCAGGAGACGGAGGGTGGGGAGACCCAGTACTTC